Listed here are 5 T cell receptor beta chains from one sample, sequenced in a study of beta chain features in type 1 diabetes. No antigen has been assigned to these receptors. Expressed TCRB transcripts were sequenced because the entire RNA isolate underwent reverse transcription. Repertoires were generated with immunoSEQ multiplex PCR, while TCRdb's copy carries only in-frame clones and drops some. The sample contains around 600,000 clones, over 10% of which appear only once. General study results and limits: In every one of the four CD4+ subsets, TCRB CDR3s were moderately but significantly shorter in Type 1 diabetes patients.

The source material was naive CD4+ T cells from blood. The receptors derive from a man aged 30 to 39 with type 1 diabetes.

This clone showed up just a few times. V gene TRBV5-1 combines with J gene TRBJ2-3; 7 bases map to TRBD2. V dropped 4 bases and J dropped 9; count of bases not matched to a gene: 5. The CDR3 extends over 12 amino acids. CDR1 is SGHRS and CDR2 is YFSETQ in the germline V gene. The CDR3 region is CASSVGEGTQYF. For the CDR3, the DNA is TGCGCCAGCAGCGTGGGGGAGGGCACGCAGTATTTT.

This chain joins TRBV7-2 and TRBJ2-1; 7 positions match TRBD1. Germline CDR1 is SGHTA and CDR2 is FQGNSA. This CDR3 has 17 amino acids. V was clipped by 4 bases and J by 4 bases; unmatched bases: 13. CDR3: CASSWRTGAGVYNEQFF. The CDR3 nucleotides read TGTGCCAGCAGCTGGAGGACAGGAGCCGGGGTTTACAATGAGCAGTTCTTC.

The V call is TRBV4-2, the J call TRBJ2-3; no reliable D call. From germline, CDR1 is LGHNA and CDR2 YNFKEQ. CDR3 length equals 12 residues. The ends were cut back, 5 bases at V and 2 bases at J, with 5 bases in the middle. In DNA, the CDR3 is TGTGCCAGCAGCGGGGACACAGATACGCAGTATTTT. This translates into CASSGDTDTQYF.

This rearrangement joins TRBV6-6 to TRBJ2-3; D tentatively fits TRBD1 or TRBD2 (5 bases each). Germline lookup yields CDR1 MNHNY and CDR2 SVGAGI (reference sequence). CDR3 length: 12 amino acids. Deletions cut 8 bases from V and 4 bases from J, with 10 bases between. This CDR3 is CASRPGPDTQYF. The CDR3 DNA is TGTGCCAGCCGACCGGGGCCAGATACGCAGTATTTT.

This chain connects TRBV7-2 to TRBJ2-1; TRBD1 matches at 8 bases. The CDR3 is 16 amino acids. The germline V gene has CDR1 SGHTA and CDR2 FQGNSA. J lost 2 bases, V lost 5 bases, and 8 bases had no gene match. The CDR3 here is CASSPQQGVPYNEQFF. CDR3 nucleotide sequence: TGTGCCAGCAGCCCTCAACAGGGGGTGCCCTACAATGAGCAGTTCTTC.